The source of this T cell receptor beta chain is a study of T cells after yellow fever vaccination. In its sample, this clonotype was seen many times. This CDR3 comprises 16 residues. The V gene end was trimmed by 5 bases and the J gene end by 0 bases; junction bases not matched to a gene: 7. Germline V gene data show CDR1 as SEHNR and CDR2 as FQNEAQ (reference sequence). Each CDR3 protein gets one entry after TCRdb re-called the 5' RACE reads with MiXCR. The table records 90,000 to 130,000 distinct CDR3 sequences, roughly 8.9% of them present only once. This receptor was taken from a young man who received the YFV17D yellow fever vaccine. The sample here was CD8+ T cells sorted from PBMCs, taken 45 days after the yellow fever booster vaccination. J is TRBJ2-1 and V is TRBV7-9; 7 nucleotides line up with TRBD1. CDR3 region: CASSGTDRASYNEQFF. CDR3 coding DNA: TGTGCCAGCAGCGGGACCGACAGGGCCTCCTACAATGAGCAGTTCTTC.